Following are 25 T cell receptor beta chains from one sample sequenced in a study of human T cells and chemical hapten exposure. TCRdb re-derived calls from the RACE reads in MiXCR, one entry per CDR3 protein. The repertoire has 240,000 or so distinct CDR3 sequences, about 9% of them found once; the top ten carry about 2.1%. The sample's time point: pre-sensitization, week 0. Treatment defined: therapeutic diphenylcyclopropenone sensitization with weekly scalp DPC. The sequencing used whole blood, collected in connection with sensitization to the hapten diphenylcyclopropenone (DPC). Receptors were obtained from a woman aged 40 to 50 with alopecia areata. Some clones in this sample may be carry-over from other donors' samples.

This clonotype was seen at least ten times. The genes are TRBV4-2 and TRBJ2-1; TRBD1 is a possible D gene (6 bases). Trimming pared 2 bases from V and 7 bases from J, leaving 9 bases between. The CDR3 extends over 13 amino acids. The V gene's germline CDR1 is LGHNA and CDR2 YNFKEQ. The CDR3 protein is CASSQYQGNEQFF. The CDR3 DNA reads TGTGCCAGCAGCCAATACCAGGGGAATGAGCAGTTCTTC.

V and J are TRBV6-5 and TRBJ2-5, with D possibly being TRBD1 or TRBD2 (5 bases each). Looked up from germline, CDR1 is MNHEY and CDR2 is SVGAGI. There are 13 residues in the CDR3. Trimming pared 7 bases from V and 5 bases from J, leaving 14 bases between. The CDR3 reads CASTGTLRETQYF. In DNA, the CDR3 is TGTGCCAGCACCGGGACGTTAAGGGAGACCCAGTACTTC.

Ten or more counts support this clonotype. CDR3 amino acids: CASSSDRDQPQHF. The DNA of the CDR3 is TGTGCCAGCAGTAGCGACAGGGATCAGCCCCAGCATTTT. The rearrangement uses TRBV6-2 or TRBV6-3 and TRBJ1-5; TRBD1 agrees at 7 bases. V lost 5 bases, J lost 5 bases, and 3 bases stayed unmatched. Germline V gives CDR1 MNHEY, CDR2 SVGEGT. The CDR3 loop spans 13 amino acids.

This clonotype appeared a few times. CDR3 sequence: CASSQAGGASYNEQFF. CDR3 DNA: TGTGCCAGCAGCCAAGCGGGGGGAGCCTCTTACAATGAGCAGTTCTTC. This chain connects TRBV3-1 to TRBJ2-1, with 7 nucleotides matching TRBD2. Germline trimming cut 1 base from V and 4 bases from J; bases unmatched to any gene: 7. The CDR3 runs to 16 residues. Germline-derived CDR1 and CDR2 are LGHDT and YNNKEL (reference sequence).

CDR3 amino acids: CASSWREGPDTQYF. Written as DNA, the CDR3 is TGTGCCAGCAGTTGGCGGGAGGGCCCAGATACGCAGTATTTT. The genes are TRBV12-3 or TRBV12-4 and TRBJ2-3; TRBD2 matches at 9 bases. The CDR3 consists of 14 residues. V shed 4 bases, J shed 4 bases, and the junction held 3 bases outside the gene matches.

This clonotype showed up just a few times. The V gene is TRBV5-1, the J gene TRBJ2-3; 12 nucleotides line up with TRBD2. The CDR3 totals 18 residues. Unmatched junction bases numbered 9, after V lost 3 bases and J lost 1 base. Per the germline V gene, CDR1 is SGHRS and CDR2 is YFSETQ. The CDR3, as DNA: TGCGCCAGCAGCTCGACTAGCGGGAGTGGATCCGGCACAGATACGCAGTATTTT. Protein product: CASSSTSGSGSGTDTQYF.

Turning to this clonotype: Germline and junction disagree at one end, which may indicate a read error. The chain combines TRBV20-1 with TRBJ2-7; 11 bases fit TRBD2. Germline V CDR1 and CDR2: DFQATT, SNEGSKA (reference sequence). This CDR3 spans 15 amino acids. The CDR3 DNA reads as TGCAGTACTAGTGCTCCCCTAGCGGGAGGTAACGAGCAGTACTTC. The encoded protein is CSTSAPLAGGNEQYF.

The chain has TRBV27 and TRBJ2-2; a possible D gene is TRBD1 (5 bases). The ends were cut back, 6 bases at V and 4 bases at J, with 12 bases in the middle. The CDR3 runs to 14 residues. Germline-derived CDR1 and CDR2 are MNHEY and SMNVEV (reference sequence). The CDR3 protein is CASRYRGSTGELFF. CDR3 nucleotide sequence: TGTGCCAGCAGGTATAGGGGAAGCACCGGGGAGCTGTTTTTT.

This chain joins TRBV12-3 or TRBV12-4 and TRBJ1-2, with TRBD1 identical over 7 bases. The CDR3 length is 13 residues. J gave up 4 bases and V 6 bases, and 5 bases lay outside the gene matches. The CDR3 bases are TGTGCCAGCAGCCACAGACAGGGCTATGGCTACACCTTC. Translating gives CASSHRQGYGYTF.

This clonotype was detected ten times or more. The chain joins TRBV29-1 to TRBJ2-3; D gene uncertain. The length of the CDR3 is 14 residues. Trimming took off 4 bases at V and 1 base at J, with 12 bases between the two ends. The germline V gene encodes CDR1 SQVTM and CDR2 ANQGSEA. The CDR3 sequence: CSVGSKFRTDTQYF. CDR3 sequence (DNA): TGCAGCGTTGGCTCTAAGTTCCGCACAGATACGCAGTATTTT.

This chain links TRBV20-1 with TRBJ1-1; D possibly corresponds to TRBD1 (6 bases). The CDR3 is 13 amino acids. Trimming pared 3 bases from V and 6 bases from J, leaving 14 bases between. In germline, CDR1 is DFQATT, CDR2 SNEGSKA (reference sequence). The CDR3 region has the DNA TGCAGTGCTAGTCCACAGGGAGGCCCTGAAGCTTTCTTT. Its translation is CSASPQGGPEAFF.

The chain joins TRBV12-3 or TRBV12-4 to TRBJ1-1; D not resolved. V shed 3 bases and J shed 12 bases, with 17 bases lying between them. CDR3 length equals 13 residues. DNA for the CDR3: TGTGCCAGCAGTTTCCACAGCCCCGCCGTGTCTTTCTTT. This translates into CASSFHSPAVSFF.

In the case of this clonotype: A read error may explain this, as a much larger clone is one base away. The gene calls are TRBV25-1 and TRBJ1-6, with a possible D match to TRBD1 (5 bases). CDR1 is MGHDK and CDR2 is SYGVNS in the germline V gene. Trimming removed 2 bases from V and 7 bases from J, with 12 bases in between. The CDR3 covers 15 residues. In DNA form, the CDR3 reads TGTGCCAGCAGTGAACAGCGGGGCGTGAATTCACCCCTCCACTTT. Translated: CASSEQRGVNSPLHF.

The V call is TRBV20-1, the J call TRBJ1-5; a possible D gene is TRBD1 (5 bases). The germline V and J ends were trimmed by 5 bases and 1 base, with 15 bases remaining between them. Per the germline V gene, CDR1 is DFQATT and CDR2 is SNEGSKA (reference sequence). The CDR3 has 15 residues. The CDR3 DNA reads TGCAGTGCTTCGCGCGGAGGGGCAAGCAATCAGCCCCAGCATTTT. The encoded protein is CSASRGGASNQPQHF.

This clonotype was found many times. The junction departs from the called germline gene at one end, perhaps through a read error. The chain recombines TRBV5-1 with TRBJ1-1, with D possibly being TRBD1 (5 bases). The CDR3 consists of 15 residues. Germline CDR1 SGHRS, CDR2 YFSETQ. DNA of the CDR3: TGTGCCAGCAGCTTAGGTCAGGGCCGGAACACTGAAGCTTTCTTT. Protein: CASSLGQGRNTEAFF.

This clonotype was seen a handful of times. J is TRBJ1-3 and V is TRBV4-1; possible D gene TRBD1, 5 bases. There are 16 residues in the CDR3. V lost 1 base and J lost 0, with 10 bases in between. The germline gives CDR1 MGHRA, CDR2 YSYEKL. CDR3 sequence: CASSQVGRGSGNTIYF. In nucleotides, the CDR3 is TGCGCCAGCAGCCAAGTGGGAAGGGGCTCTGGAAACACCATATATTTT.

This chain uses TRBV28 with TRBJ1-3; tentatively, D is TRBD1 (6 bases). Germline V lookup: CDR1 MDHEN, CDR2 SYDVKM. V was pared by 10 bases and J by 1 base, with 11 bases between. This CDR3 region has 13 residues. The CDR3 DNA sequence: TGTGCCACTAACAGGGAGTCTGGAAACACCATATATTTT. This gives the protein CATNRESGNTIYF.

The table lists this clonotype with a few counts. The chain links TRBV10-3 to TRBJ2-1; TRBD2 aligns across 10 bases. V lost 11 bases to trimming and J lost 6 bases; unmatched junction nucleotides: 10. This CDR3 spans 14 amino acids. The germline V gene has CDR1 ENHRY and CDR2 SYGVKD. The CDR3 coding sequence is TGTGCCGTAAAGGGGACTAGCGCCTCCAATGAGCAGTTCTTC. Encoded protein: CAVKGTSASNEQFF.

This clonotype was found a few times. CDR3 sequence reads: CASSLVFETQYF. The CDR3 bases are TGTGCCAGCAGTTTAGTATTCGAGACCCAGTACTTC. The chain carries TRBV12-3 or TRBV12-4 and TRBJ2-5; D unclear. The CDR3 covers 12 residues. Trimming removed 1 base from V and 5 bases from J, with 5 bases in between.

The chain links TRBV10-3 to TRBJ2-3; 9 bases align to TRBD2. J was trimmed by 1 base and V by 6 bases; bases with no gene match: 5. Germline CDR1 ENHRY, CDR2 SYGVKD. The CDR3 totals 15 residues. This chain's CDR3 is CAISAREGGTDTQYF. The CDR3 bases are TGTGCCATCAGCGCGCGGGAGGGAGGCACAGATACGCAGTATTTT.

This clonotype was observed a few times. The chain carries TRBV7-2 and TRBJ2-1; the D is unclear. The CDR3 has 14 amino acids. Germline V CDR1 and CDR2: SGHTA, FQGNSA. V was clipped by 1 base and J by 4 bases, with 8 bases between them. The CDR3 coding sequence is TGTGCCAGCAGCTTAGGCAGGCAATACAATGAGCAGTTCTTC. Protein: CASSLGRQYNEQFF.

This rearrangement joins TRBV10-2 to TRBJ1-5; 9 bases are shared with TRBD1. V was clipped by 6 bases and J by 5 bases; unmatched bases: 8. The CDR3 has 15 amino acids. Germline V CDR1 and CDR2: WSHSY, SAAADI. The CDR3 reads CASSEQGAGYQPQHF. The CDR3 coding sequence is TGCGCCAGCAGCGAACAGGGGGCTGGATATCAGCCCCAGCATTTT.

This chain uses TRBV6-5 with TRBJ1-1; 9 bases fit TRBD1. Trimming at V came to 6 bases and at J to 5 bases, leaving 7 bases not matched to a gene. The CDR3 is made up of 14 amino acids. Germline V lookup: CDR1 MNHEY, CDR2 SVGAGI. CDR3 sequence reads: CASRPADRGTEAFF. Here the CDR3 DNA reads TGTGCCAGCAGACCCGCCGACAGGGGGACTGAAGCTTTCTTT.

This clonotype was seen ten or more times. The chain is built from TRBV6-4 and TRBJ2-2; D ambiguous. Looked up from germline, CDR1 is MRHNA and CDR2 is SNTAGT. The V gene lost 0 bases and the J gene lost 2 bases, with 10 bases spanning the gap. The CDR3 contains 16 residues. DNA of the CDR3: TGTGCCAGCAGTGACTCGCCAGGAGTCAACACCGGGGAGCTGTTTTTT. Translating it yields CASSDSPGVNTGELFF.

The rearrangement joins TRBV6-5 to TRBJ2-7; perhaps TRBD2 as D (7 bases). The CDR3 totals 14 residues. Germline loops: CDR1 MNHEY, CDR2 SVGAGI. Trimming pared 9 bases from V and 2 bases from J, leaving 17 bases between. The CDR3 DNA reads as TGTGCCAGTTCATGGGGGCGGGGGACCTACGAGCAGTACTTC. Translating it yields CASSWGRGTYEQYF.